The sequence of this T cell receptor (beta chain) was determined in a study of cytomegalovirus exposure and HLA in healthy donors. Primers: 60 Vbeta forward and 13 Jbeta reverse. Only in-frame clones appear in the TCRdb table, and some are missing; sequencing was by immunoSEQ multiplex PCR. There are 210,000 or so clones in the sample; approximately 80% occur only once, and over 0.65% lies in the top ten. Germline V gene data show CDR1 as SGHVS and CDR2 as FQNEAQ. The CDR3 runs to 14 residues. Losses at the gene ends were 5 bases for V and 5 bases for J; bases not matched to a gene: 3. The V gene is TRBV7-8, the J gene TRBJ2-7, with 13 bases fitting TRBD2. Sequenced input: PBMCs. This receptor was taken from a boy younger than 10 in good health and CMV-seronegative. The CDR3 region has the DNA TGTGCCAGCAGCCTGGGACTAGCGGGGCACGAGCAGTACTTC. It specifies CASSLGLAGHEQYF.